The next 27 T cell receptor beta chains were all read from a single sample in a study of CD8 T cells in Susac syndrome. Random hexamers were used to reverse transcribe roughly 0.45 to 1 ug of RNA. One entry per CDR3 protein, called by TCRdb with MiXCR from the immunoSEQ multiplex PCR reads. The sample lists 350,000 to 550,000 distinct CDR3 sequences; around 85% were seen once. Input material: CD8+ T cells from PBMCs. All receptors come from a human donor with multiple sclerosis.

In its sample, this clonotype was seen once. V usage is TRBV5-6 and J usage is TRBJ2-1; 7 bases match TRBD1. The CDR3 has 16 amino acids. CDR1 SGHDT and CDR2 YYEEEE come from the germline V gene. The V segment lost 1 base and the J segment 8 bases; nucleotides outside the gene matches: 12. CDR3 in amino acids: CASSLFGRGNMDEQFF. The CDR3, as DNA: TGTGCCAGCAGCTTGTTTGGCAGGGGGAATATGGATGAGCAGTTCTTC.

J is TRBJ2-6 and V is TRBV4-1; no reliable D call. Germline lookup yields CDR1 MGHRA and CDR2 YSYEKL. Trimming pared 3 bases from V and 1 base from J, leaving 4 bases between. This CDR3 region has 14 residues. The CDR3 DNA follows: TGCGCCAGCAGCCAGAGATCTGGGGCCAACGTCCTGACTTTC. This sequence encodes CASSQRSGANVLTF.

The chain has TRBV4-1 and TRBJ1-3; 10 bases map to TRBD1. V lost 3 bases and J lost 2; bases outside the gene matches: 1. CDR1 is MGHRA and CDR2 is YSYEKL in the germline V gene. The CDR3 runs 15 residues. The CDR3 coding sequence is TGCGCCAGCAGCCAGGGGACAGGGGCTGGAAACACCATATATTTT. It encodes CASSQGTGAGNTIYF.

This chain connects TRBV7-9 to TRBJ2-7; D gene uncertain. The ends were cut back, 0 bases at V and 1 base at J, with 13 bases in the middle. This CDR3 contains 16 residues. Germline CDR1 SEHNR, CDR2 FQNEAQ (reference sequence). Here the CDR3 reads CASSLAVGFQSYEQYF. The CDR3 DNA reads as TGTGCCAGCAGCTTAGCAGTAGGGTTCCAATCCTACGAGCAGTACTTC.

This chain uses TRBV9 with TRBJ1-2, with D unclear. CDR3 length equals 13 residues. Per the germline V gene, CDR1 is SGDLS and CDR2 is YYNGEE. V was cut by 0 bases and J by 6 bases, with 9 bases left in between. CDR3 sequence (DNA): TGTGCCAGCAGCGTAGGAGAATTAGATGGCTACACCTTC. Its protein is CASSVGELDGYTF.

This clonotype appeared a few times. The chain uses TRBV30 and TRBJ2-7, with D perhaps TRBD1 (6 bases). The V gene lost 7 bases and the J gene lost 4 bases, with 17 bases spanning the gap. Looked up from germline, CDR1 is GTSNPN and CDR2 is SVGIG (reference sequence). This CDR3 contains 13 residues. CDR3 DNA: TGTGCCTTATACTCAGGGGTTTCTTACGAGCAGTACTTC. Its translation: CALYSGVSYEQYF.

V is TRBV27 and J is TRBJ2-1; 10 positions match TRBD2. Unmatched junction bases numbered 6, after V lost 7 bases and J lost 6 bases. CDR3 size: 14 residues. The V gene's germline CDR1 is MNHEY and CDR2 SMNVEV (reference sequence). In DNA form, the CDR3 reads TGTGCCAGCATTGTAGCGGGAGGTAGCAATGAGCAGTTCTTC. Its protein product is CASIVAGGSNEQFF.

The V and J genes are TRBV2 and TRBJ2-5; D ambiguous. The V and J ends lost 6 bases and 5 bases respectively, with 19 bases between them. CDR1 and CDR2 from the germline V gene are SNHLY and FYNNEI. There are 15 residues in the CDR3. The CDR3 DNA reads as TGTGCCAGCAGCCCAAGCGTGGGAATTGAGGAGACCCAGTACTTC. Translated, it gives CASSPSVGIEETQYF.

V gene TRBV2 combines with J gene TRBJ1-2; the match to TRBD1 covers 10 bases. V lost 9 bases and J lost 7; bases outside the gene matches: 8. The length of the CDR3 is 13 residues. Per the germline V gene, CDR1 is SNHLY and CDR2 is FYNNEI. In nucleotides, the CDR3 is TGTGCCAGTCCGGGACAGGGGTCTGTTGGCTACACCTTC. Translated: CASPGQGSVGYTF.

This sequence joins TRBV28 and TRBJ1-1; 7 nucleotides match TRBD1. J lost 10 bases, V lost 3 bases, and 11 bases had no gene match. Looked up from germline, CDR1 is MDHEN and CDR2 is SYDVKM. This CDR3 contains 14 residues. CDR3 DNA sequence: TGTGCCAGCAGTTTCGCACAGGGGAGCATGGTAGCTTTCTTT. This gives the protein CASSFAQGSMVAFF.

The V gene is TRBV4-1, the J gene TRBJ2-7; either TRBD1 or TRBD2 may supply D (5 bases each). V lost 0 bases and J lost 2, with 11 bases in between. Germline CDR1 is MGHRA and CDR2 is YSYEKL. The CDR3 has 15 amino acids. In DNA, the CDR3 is TGCGCCAGCAGCCAAGAGGGACCTAGCCCCTACGAGCAGTACTTC. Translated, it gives CASSQEGPSPYEQYF.

CDR3 sequence: CASGDPRGAQETQYF. CDR3 in DNA: TGTGCCAGCGGGGACCCGAGGGGGGCTCAAGAGACCCAGTACTTC. The chain is built from TRBV7-9 and TRBJ2-5; D possibly matches TRBD1 or TRBD2 (6 bases each). Trimming took 8 bases from V and 2 from J, leaving 18 bases between them. Germline assignment: CDR1 SEHNR and CDR2 FQNEAQ (reference sequence). The CDR3 runs 15 residues. Combining the CDR3 with reference TRBV7-9 and TRBJ2-5 gives the whole variable domain DTGVSQNPRHKITKRGQNVTFRCDPISEHNRLYWYRQTLGQGPEFLTYFQNEAQLEKSRLLSDRFSAERPKGSFSTLEIQRTEQGDSAMYLCASGDPRGAQETQYFGPGTRLLVL.

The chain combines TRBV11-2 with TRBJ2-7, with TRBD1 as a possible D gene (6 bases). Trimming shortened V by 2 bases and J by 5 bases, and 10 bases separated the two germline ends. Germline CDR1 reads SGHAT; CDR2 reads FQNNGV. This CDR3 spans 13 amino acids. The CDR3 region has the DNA TGTGCCAGCAGCTTATATGGGGGCCACGAGCAGTACTTC. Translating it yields CASSLYGGHEQYF.

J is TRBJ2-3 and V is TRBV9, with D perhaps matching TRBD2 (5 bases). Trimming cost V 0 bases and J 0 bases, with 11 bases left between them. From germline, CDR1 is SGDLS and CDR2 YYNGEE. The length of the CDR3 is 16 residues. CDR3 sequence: CASSVGLATSTDTQYF. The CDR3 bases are TGTGCCAGCAGCGTAGGGTTAGCGACTAGCACAGATACGCAGTATTTT.

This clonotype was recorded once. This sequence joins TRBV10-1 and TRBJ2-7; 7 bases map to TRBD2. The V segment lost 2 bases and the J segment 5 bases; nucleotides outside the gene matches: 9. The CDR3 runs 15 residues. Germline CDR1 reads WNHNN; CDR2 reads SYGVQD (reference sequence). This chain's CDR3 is CASSEVGPAGDEQYF. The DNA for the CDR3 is TGCGCCAGCAGTGAGGTTGGCCCGGCGGGAGACGAGCAGTACTTC.

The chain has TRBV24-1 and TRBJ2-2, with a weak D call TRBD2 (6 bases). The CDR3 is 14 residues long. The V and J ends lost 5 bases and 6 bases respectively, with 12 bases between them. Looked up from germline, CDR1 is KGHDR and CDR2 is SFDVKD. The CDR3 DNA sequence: TGTGCCACCAGTGGGAGGGCCGAAGCCGGGGAGCTGTTTTTT. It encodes CATSGRAEAGELFF.

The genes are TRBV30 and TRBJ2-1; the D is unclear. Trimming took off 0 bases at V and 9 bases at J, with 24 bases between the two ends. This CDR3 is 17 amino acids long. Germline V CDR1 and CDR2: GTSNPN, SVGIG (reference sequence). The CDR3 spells CAWSVVLWGITSGEQFF. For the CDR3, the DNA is TGTGCCTGGAGTGTTGTTCTCTGGGGTATTACTTCGGGTGAGCAGTTCTTC.

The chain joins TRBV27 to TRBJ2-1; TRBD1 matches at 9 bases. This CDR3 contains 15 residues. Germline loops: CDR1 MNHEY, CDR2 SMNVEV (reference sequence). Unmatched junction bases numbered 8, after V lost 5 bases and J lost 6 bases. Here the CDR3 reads CASSPDRGASNEQFF. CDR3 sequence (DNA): TGTGCCAGCAGTCCCGACAGGGGGGCTTCCAATGAGCAGTTCTTC.

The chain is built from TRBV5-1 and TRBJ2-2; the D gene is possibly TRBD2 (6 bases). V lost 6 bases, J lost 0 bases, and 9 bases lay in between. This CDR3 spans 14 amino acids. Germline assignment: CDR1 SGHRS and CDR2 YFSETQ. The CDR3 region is CASNGGTNTGELFF. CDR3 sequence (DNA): TGCGCCAGCAATGGGGGGACGAACACCGGGGAGCTGTTTTTT.

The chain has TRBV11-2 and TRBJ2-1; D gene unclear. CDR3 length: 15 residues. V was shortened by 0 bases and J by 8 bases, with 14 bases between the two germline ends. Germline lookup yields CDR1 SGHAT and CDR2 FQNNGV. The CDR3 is CASSLDLGPRYEQFF. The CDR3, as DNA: TGTGCCAGCAGCTTAGATTTGGGTCCGAGGTATGAGCAGTTCTTC.

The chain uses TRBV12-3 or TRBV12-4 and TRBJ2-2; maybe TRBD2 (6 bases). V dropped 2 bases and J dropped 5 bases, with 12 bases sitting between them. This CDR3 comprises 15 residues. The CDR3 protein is CASSLPSVGTGELFF. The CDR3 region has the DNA TGTGCCAGCAGTTTACCTAGCGTAGGTACCGGGGAGCTGTTTTTT.

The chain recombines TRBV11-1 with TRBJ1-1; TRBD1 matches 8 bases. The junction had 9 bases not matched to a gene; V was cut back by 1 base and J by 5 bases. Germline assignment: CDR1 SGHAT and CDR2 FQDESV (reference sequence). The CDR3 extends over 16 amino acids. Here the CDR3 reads CASSLVQTDRGTEAFF. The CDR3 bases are TGTGCCAGCAGCTTAGTACAAACAGACAGGGGTACTGAAGCTTTCTTT. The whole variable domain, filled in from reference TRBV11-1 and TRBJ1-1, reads EAEVAQSPRYKITEKSQAVAFWCDPISGHATLYWYRQILGQGPELLVQFQDESVVDDSQLPKDRFSAERLKGVDSTLKIQPAELGDSAMYLCASSLVQTDRGTEAFFGQGTRLTVV.

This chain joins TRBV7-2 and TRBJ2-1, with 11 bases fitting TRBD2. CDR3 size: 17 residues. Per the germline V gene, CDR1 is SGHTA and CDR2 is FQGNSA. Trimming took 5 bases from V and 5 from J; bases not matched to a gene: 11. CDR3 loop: CASSLYSSGGPDNEQFF. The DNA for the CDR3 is TGTGCCAGCAGCCTCTACTCTAGCGGGGGGCCAGACAATGAGCAGTTCTTC.

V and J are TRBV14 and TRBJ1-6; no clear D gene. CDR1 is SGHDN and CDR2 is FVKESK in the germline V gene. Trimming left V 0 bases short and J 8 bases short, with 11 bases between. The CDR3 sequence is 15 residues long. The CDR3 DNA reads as TGTGCCAGCAGCCAAGAAGGGAATACTTATTCACCCCTCCACTTT. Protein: CASSQEGNTYSPLHF.

The CDR3 DNA follows: TGCGCCAGCAGCTCTGTACGGAGAGGCTATGGCTACACCTTC. It is translated as CASSSVRRGYGYTF. This sequence joins TRBV4-1 and TRBJ1-2, with D hard to call. The CDR3 runs 14 residues. The ends were cut back, 5 bases at V and 4 bases at J, with 14 bases in the middle. Looked up from germline, CDR1 is MGHRA and CDR2 is YSYEKL.

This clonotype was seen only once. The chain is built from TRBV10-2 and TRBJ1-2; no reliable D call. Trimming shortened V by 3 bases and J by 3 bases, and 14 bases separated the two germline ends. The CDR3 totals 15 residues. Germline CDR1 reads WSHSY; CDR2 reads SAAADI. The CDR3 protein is CASSELNPLDYGYTF. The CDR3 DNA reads TGCGCCAGCAGTGAATTAAATCCGTTGGACTATGGCTACACCTTC.

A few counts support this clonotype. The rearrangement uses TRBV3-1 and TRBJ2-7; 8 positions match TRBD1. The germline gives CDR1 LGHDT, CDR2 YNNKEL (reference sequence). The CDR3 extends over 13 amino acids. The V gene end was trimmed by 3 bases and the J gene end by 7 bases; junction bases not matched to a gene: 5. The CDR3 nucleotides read TGTGCCAGCAGCCACAGGACAGGGCGTGAGCAGTACTTC. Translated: CASSHRTGREQYF.